Following are 29 T cell receptor beta chains from one sample sequenced in a study of OX40 agonist ivuxolimab in advanced cancers. Sequencing used immunoSEQ multiplex PCR; TCRdb keeps in-frame clones, though not all of them. The sample holds about 83,000 clones, approximately 88% seen once. This material consisted of CD4+ or CD8+ T cells sorted from blood, taken in a trial of the OX40 agonist ivuxolimab. The receptors shown here come from an adult with an advanced solid tumor such as melanoma, head and neck, liver or kidney cancer.

This chain connects TRBV9 to TRBJ2-3, with no clear D. Germline V lookup: CDR1 SGDLS, CDR2 YYNGEE. This CDR3 is 14 amino acids long. Trimming removed 4 bases at V and 6 bases at J, with 15 bases between. CDR3 bases: TGTGCCAGCAGCACGTTAGGGAATCCGGATACGCAGTATTTT. It translates to CASSTLGNPDTQYF.

The chain carries TRBV19 and TRBJ2-3; 8 bases fit TRBD2. The CDR3 runs 16 residues. With V trimmed by 8 bases and J by 3 bases, 13 bases remained unmatched. Looked up from germline, CDR1 is LNHDA and CDR2 is SQIVND (reference sequence). In DNA form, the CDR3 reads TGTGCCAGTTCACACGGACTAGCCGTTTCTACAGATACGCAGTATTTT. Encoded protein: CASSHGLAVSTDTQYF. Looking up the rest from reference TRBV19 and TRBJ2-3 gives the full variable domain: DGGITQSPKYLFRKEGQNVTLSCEQNLNHDAMYWYRQDPGQGLRLIYYSQIVNDFQKGDIAEGYSVSREKKESFPLTVTSAQKNPTAFYLCASSHGLAVSTDTQYFGPGTRLTVL.

The chain couples TRBV19 to TRBJ1-1, with 8 bases lining up with TRBD1. The V and J ends lost 5 bases and 4 bases, in that order; junction bases with no gene match: 9. There are 15 residues in the CDR3. Per germline, CDR1 LNHDA and CDR2 SQIVND (reference sequence). CDR3 region: CASSSRTGMTTEAFF. In DNA form, the CDR3 reads TGTGCCAGTAGTTCCCGGACAGGGATGACCACTGAAGCTTTCTTT.

The V and J genes are TRBV5-1 and TRBJ1-1; D unresolved. Trimming pared 5 bases from V and 1 base from J, leaving 3 bases between. Germline V gene data show CDR1 as SGHRS and CDR2 as YFSETQ. The length of the CDR3 is 11 residues. The CDR3 DNA is TGCGCCAGCAGAAAGAACACTGAAGCTTTCTTT. Encoded protein: CASRKNTEAFF.

The chain has TRBV19 and TRBJ2-3; 7 bases fit TRBD1. The germline gives CDR1 LNHDA, CDR2 SQIVND (reference sequence). V shed 7 bases and J 2 bases; nucleotides not matched to a gene: 9. This CDR3 region has 15 residues. CDR3 region: CASKFEGAVTDTQYF. The CDR3 region has the DNA TGTGCCAGTAAATTTGAGGGGGCAGTCACAGATACGCAGTATTTT.

The gene calls are TRBV28 and TRBJ1-3, with 7 bases aligning to TRBD1. The germline gives CDR1 MDHEN, CDR2 SYDVKM. V shed 11 bases and J 5 bases; nucleotides not matched to a gene: 6. This CDR3 comprises 12 residues. The CDR3 DNA reads TGTGCCTCAACAGGGGTTAGAAACACCATATATTTT. Protein product: CASTGVRNTIYF. Full variable domain (remainder filled in from reference TRBV28 and TRBJ1-3): DVKVTQSSRYLVKRTGEKVFLECVQDMDHENMFWYRQDPGLGLRLIYFSYDVKMKEKGDIPEGYSVSREKKERFSLILESASTNQTSMYLCASTGVRNTIYFGEGSWLTVV.

This clone appeared once. This chain links TRBV18 with TRBJ2-5; 10 bases align to TRBD1. Germline assignment: CDR1 KGHSH and CDR2 LQKENI. This CDR3 spans 14 amino acids. J gave up 6 bases and V 4 bases, and 5 bases lay outside the gene matches. CDR3 residues: CASSLRDRGKTQYF. Here the CDR3 DNA reads TGTGCCAGCTCACTCCGGGACAGGGGAAAGACCCAGTACTTC. The complete variable domain, with remaining parts taken from reference TRBV18 and TRBJ2-5, reads NAGVMQNPRHLVRRRGQEARLRCSPMKGHSHVYWYRQLPEEGLKFMVYLQKENIIDESGMPKERFSAEFPKEGPSILRIQQVVRGDSAAYFCASSLRDRGKTQYFGPGTRLLVL.

The sample holds one count of this clone. This CDR3 reads CASADLGRRARRAYSNQPQHF. The CDR3 bases are TGCGCCAGCGCGGATCTGGGACGGCGAGCTCGACGGGCATATAGCAATCAGCCCCAGCATTTT. The gene calls are TRBV10-1 and TRBJ1-5; possibly TRBD1 for D (5 bases). Trimming took 8 bases from V and 0 from J, leaving 32 bases between them. There are 21 residues in the CDR3. Germline V lookup: CDR1 WNHNN, CDR2 SYGVQD (reference sequence).

This clone was seen a few times. The V gene is TRBV19, the J gene TRBJ1-5; maybe TRBD1 (6 bases). Germline V CDR1 and CDR2: LNHDA, SQIVND (reference sequence). The V and J ends lost 6 bases and 10 bases respectively, with 22 bases between them. The CDR3 runs to 15 residues. CDR3 sequence (DNA): TGTGCCAGTAGCCTCTTAGGGGACACGGGAACCCCCCAGCATTTT. It is translated as CASSLLGDTGTPQHF.

The chain recombines TRBV30 with TRBJ2-3; D unclear. Germline values: CDR1 GTSNPN, CDR2 SVGIG (reference sequence). CDR3 length: 13 amino acids. V lost 2 bases and J 4 bases, leaving 10 bases between the germline ends. DNA for the CDR3: TGTGCCTGGAGTCTTGGGTTATCAGATACGCAGTATTTT. Protein: CAWSLGLSDTQYF.

This chain joins TRBV7-3 and TRBJ2-1; TRBD2 matches at 13 bases. Germline-derived CDR1 and CDR2 are SGHTA and FQGTGA. The trim removed 5 bases at V and 5 bases at J, leaving 6 bases unmatched. The CDR3 covers 16 residues. The CDR3: CASSDPGLAGDNEQFF. The DNA of the CDR3 is TGTGCCAGCAGCGACCCTGGACTAGCGGGGGACAATGAGCAGTTCTTC. The whole variable domain, remainder taken from reference TRBV7-3 and TRBJ2-1, is GAGVSQTPSNKVTEKGKYVELRCDPISGHTALYWYRQSLGQGPEFLIYFQGTGAADDSGLPNDRFFAVRPEGSVSTLKIQRTERGDSAVYLCASSDPGLAGDNEQFFGPGTRLTVL.

The chain uses TRBV5-1 and TRBJ2-1, with 7 bases identical to TRBD2. CDR1 and CDR2 from the germline V gene are SGHRS and YFSETQ. Losses at the gene ends were 5 bases for V and 7 bases for J; bases not matched to a gene: 0. The CDR3 extends over 11 amino acids. The CDR3 coding sequence is TGCGCCAGCAGACTAGCGAATGAGCAGTTCTTC. The encoded protein is CASRLANEQFF.

V is TRBV6-5 and J is TRBJ1-2; 8 nucleotides align to TRBD1. Germline-derived CDR1 and CDR2 are MNHEY and SVGAGI. V was pared by 5 bases and J by 3 bases, with 5 bases of the junction left unmatched. The CDR3 length is 14 residues. In nucleotides, the CDR3 is TGTGCCAGCAGTCCTCTGACAGGGGACTATGGCTACACCTTC. Translating gives CASSPLTGDYGYTF.

CDR3 residues: CSVGTGGKYGYTF. For the CDR3, the DNA is TGCAGCGTTGGGACAGGGGGCAAGTATGGCTACACCTTC. The rearrangement joins TRBV29-1 to TRBJ1-2, with 11 bases identical to TRBD1. The length of the CDR3 is 13 residues. After removal of 4 bases from V and 5 bases from J, the junction contained 3 bases not matched to a gene. From germline, CDR1 is SQVTM and CDR2 ANQGSEA.

The chain combines TRBV5-1 with TRBJ2-3; D perhaps matches TRBD2 (5 bases). Trimming shortened V by 4 bases and J by 5 bases, and 11 bases separated the two germline ends. The CDR3 loop spans 13 amino acids. CDR1 and CDR2 from the germline V gene are SGHRS and YFSETQ. CDR3 bases: TGCGCCAGCAGCGACGGACTCAGAGATACGCAGTATTTT. Translation: CASSDGLRDTQYF.

The chain has TRBV6-1 and TRBJ2-7; 11 nucleotides line up with TRBD1. Germline-derived CDR1 and CDR2 are MNHNS and SASEGT. This CDR3 is built from 15 residues. J was trimmed by 4 bases and V by 5 bases; bases with no gene match: 7. The CDR3 DNA sequence: TGTGCCAGCAGTAAAGAGGGACAGGGGGGATACGAGCAGTACTTC. Translation: CASSKEGQGGYEQYF.

The chain employs TRBV27 and TRBJ1-4, with no clear D. Trimming cost V 6 bases and J 4 bases, with 6 bases left between them. CDR1 and CDR2 (germline): MNHEY, SMNVEV (reference sequence). The CDR3 totals 12 residues. CDR3 residues: CASSQSNEKLFF. CDR3 nucleotide sequence: TGTGCCAGCAGCCAGAGTAATGAAAAACTGTTTTTT.

V gene TRBV7-2 combines with J gene TRBJ2-1; 8 bases align to TRBD1. Per germline, CDR1 SGHTA and CDR2 FQGNSA. J gave up 4 bases and V 5 bases, and 7 bases lay outside the gene matches. This CDR3 comprises 15 residues. The CDR3 nucleotides are TGTGCCAGCAGCGAGGGACAGGTGAATTACAATGAGCAGTTCTTC. This encodes CASSEGQVNYNEQFF.

The rearrangement links TRBV5-5 to TRBJ1-2; TRBD1 matches 7 bases. The J segment lost 2 bases and the V segment lost 4 bases, leaving 5 bases of the junction unmatched. The length of the CDR3 is 14 residues. Germline values: CDR1 SGHKS, CDR2 YYEKEE (reference sequence). The CDR3: CASSGGQLNYGYTF. The CDR3 nucleotides read TGTGCCAGCAGCGGGGGACAGCTGAACTATGGCTACACCTTC.

The chain combines TRBV5-1 with TRBJ2-3, with 7 bases that match TRBD2. Trimming at V came to 0 bases and at J to 0 bases, leaving 4 bases not matched to a gene. The V gene's germline CDR1 is SGHRS and CDR2 YFSETQ. CDR3 length: 16 residues. CDR3: CASSLESSGSTDTQYF. The CDR3 nucleotides are TGCGCCAGCAGCTTGGAGTCTAGCGGAAGCACAGATACGCAGTATTTT.

The chain links TRBV11-2 to TRBJ2-7, with unresolved D. Trimming removed 0 bases at V and 4 bases at J, with 4 bases between. The CDR3 sequence is 12 residues long. In germline, CDR1 is SGHAT, CDR2 FQNNGV. CDR3 sequence (DNA): TGTGCCAGCAGCTTAGATAGGTACGAGCAGTACTTC. Protein product: CASSLDRYEQYF.

The sample holds one count of this clone. The DNA of the CDR3 is TGTGCCAGCAGTTTCGACCCAAGCTCCTACAATGAGCAGTTCTTC. It yields the protein CASSFDPSSYNEQFF. The V call is TRBV27, the J call TRBJ2-1; no clear D. CDR1 is MNHEY, CDR2 SMNVEV, per germline (reference sequence). The CDR3 sequence is 15 residues long. Trimming removed 3 bases at V and 0 bases at J, with 9 bases between.

This chain joins TRBV7-2 and TRBJ2-7; D is ambiguous. The germline V gene has CDR1 SGHTA and CDR2 FQGNSA. Trimming cost V 1 base and J 2 bases, with 12 bases left between them. The CDR3 covers 15 residues. This CDR3 is CASSLVPVGTYEQYF. The CDR3 nucleotides are TGTGCCAGCAGCTTAGTCCCAGTCGGTACCTACGAGCAGTACTTC.

This clone came up a few times. This chain connects TRBV7-9 to TRBJ1-1, with a possible D match to TRBD1 (5 bases). From germline, CDR1 is SEHNR and CDR2 FQNEAQ (reference sequence). V lost 5 bases to trimming and J lost 8 bases, with 15 bases between them. CDR3 length equals 13 residues. CDR3: CASSEGTRPEAFF. In nucleotides, the CDR3 is TGTGCCAGCAGCGAAGGGACCCGGCCCGAAGCTTTCTTT.

For the CDR3, the DNA is TGTGCCAGTAGTATGCACCGGGACCGACGACAGCCCCAGCATTTT. This translates into CASSMHRDRRQPQHF. The chain combines TRBV19 with TRBJ1-5; D possibly corresponds to TRBD1 (5 bases). V was trimmed by 3 bases and J by 7 bases, leaving 16 bases between them. Germline lookup yields CDR1 LNHDA and CDR2 SQIVND (reference sequence). The CDR3 sequence is 15 residues long.

This chain uses TRBV5-1 with TRBJ2-7, with D perhaps matching TRBD1 (5 bases). CDR1 is SGHRS and CDR2 is YFSETQ in the germline V gene. CDR3 length: 14 residues. V lost 4 bases and J 2 bases, leaving 13 bases between the germline ends. The CDR3 bases are TGCGCCAGCAGCGCGTTGACAGAAACCTACGAGCAGTACTTC. This sequence encodes CASSALTETYEQYF. Using reference TRBV5-1 and TRBJ2-7 for the parts outside the CDR3, the full variable domain is KAGVTQTPRYLIKTRGQQVTLSCSPISGHRSVSWYQQTPGQGLQFLFEYFSETQRNKGNFPGRFSGRQFSNSRSEMNVSTLELGDSALYLCASSALTETYEQYFGPGTRLTVT.

The rearrangement links TRBV7-2 to TRBJ2-1; 7 positions agree with TRBD2. CDR3 length equals 16 residues. V gave up 2 bases and J gave up 0 bases; unmatched junction bases: 4. Germline CDR1 and CDR2: SGHTA and FQGNSA. The CDR3 DNA follows: TGTGCCAGCAGCTTAAGTCGACTAGCCTCCTACAATGAGCAGTTCTTC. This codes for CASSLSRLASYNEQFF.

The V call is TRBV7-8, the J call TRBJ2-3; D is possibly TRBD1 (5 bases). Trimming shortened V by 4 bases and J by 4 bases, and 9 bases separated the two germline ends. The CDR3 has 13 amino acids. Germline V CDR1 and CDR2: SGHVS, FQNEAQ. In DNA form, the CDR3 reads TGTGCCAGCAGCTCCCAAGGGGCAGATACGCAGTATTTT. This codes for CASSSQGADTQYF. Drawing the rest from reference TRBV7-8 and TRBJ2-3, the complete variable domain is GAGVSQSPRYKVAKRGQDVALRCDPISGHVSLFWYQQALGQGPEFLTYFQNEAQLDKSGLPSDRFFAERPEGSVSTLKIQRTQQEDSAVYLCASSSQGADTQYFGPGTRLTVL.

This rearrangement joins TRBV7-2 to TRBJ1-5, with D uncertain. The CDR3 has 14 residues. The V and J ends lost 5 bases and 0 bases respectively, with 8 bases between them. Germline CDR1 SGHTA, CDR2 FQGNSA. The CDR3 sequence: CASSHPDSNQPQHF. The CDR3 coding sequence is TGTGCCAGCAGCCATCCTGATAGCAATCAGCCCCAGCATTTT.